A selection of T cell receptor beta chains follows, all from one sample in a study of beta chain features in type 1 diabetes. Some clones are missing from TCRdb's copy, which holds only in-frame ones; the method was immunoSEQ multiplex PCR. The sample has fewer than 150,000 clones; 6.9% are singletons. The sequencing input was central memory CD4+ T cells from blood. The receptors stem from a woman in her twenties or thirties in good health. Both conserved end residues are part of each CDR3. The order of the fields is V gene, J gene, CDR3 protein.

V gene: TRBV6-5
J gene: TRBJ2-7
CDR3 protein: CASTAAYEQYF

V gene: TRBV28
J gene: TRBJ2-2
CDR3 protein: CASNYDSDTGELFF

V gene: TRBV28
J gene: TRBJ2-1
CDR3 protein: CASSPGRGFGNEQFF

V gene: TRBV4-3
J gene: TRBJ1-1
CDR3 protein: CASSLVSGFPEAFF

V gene: TRBV18
J gene: TRBJ2-5
CDR3 protein: CASSPPAGQETQYF

V gene: TRBV2
J gene: TRBJ1-5
CDR3 protein: CASSQSRSNQPQHF

V gene: TRBV7-2
J gene: TRBJ1-5
CDR3 protein: CASSSYPGSNQPQHF

V gene: TRBV28
J gene: TRBJ1-5
CDR3 protein: CASSLTGKEQPQHF

V gene: TRBV5-1
J gene: TRBJ1-1
CDR3 protein: CASSLSRVTEAFF

V gene: TRBV11-1
J gene: TRBJ2-5
CDR3 protein: CASSPATETQYF

V gene: TRBV18
J gene: TRBJ2-7
CDR3 protein: CASSPKLTGDEQYF

V gene: TRBV30
J gene: TRBJ2-4
CDR3 protein: CAWSDQGLAKNIQYF